A single sample gave rise to the 4 T cell receptor beta chains below, sequenced in a study of cytomegalovirus exposure and HLA in healthy donors. The repertoire was sequenced with immunoSEQ multiplex PCR; TCRdb's copy has only in-frame clones and lacks some. The table lists a few hundred thousand clones, approximately 80% of them singletons. The sample taken for sequencing was PBMCs. Receptors originate from a woman aged 30 to 39 in good health and CMV-seropositive.

The CDR3 DNA reads TGTGCCAGCAGCGAAGGAGCACTTAACTATGGCTACACCTTC. It encodes CASSEGALNYGYTF. The V and J genes are TRBV7-6 and TRBJ1-2, with no clear D. The germline V and J ends were trimmed by 5 bases and 1 base, with 11 bases remaining between them. Germline values: CDR1 SGHVS, CDR2 FNYEAQ. The CDR3 consists of 14 residues.

Concerning this clone itself: The identical CDR3 is also encoded by other nucleotide sequences in the sample. This sequence joins TRBV29-1 and TRBJ2-7; 10 bases are a match to TRBD1. CDR1 and CDR2 from the germline V gene are SQVTM and ANQGSEA. The CDR3 consists of 13 residues. The trim removed 3 bases at V and 4 bases at J, leaving 3 bases unmatched. CDR3 DNA sequence: TGCAGCGTTGAGGGGACAGGGGTATACGAGCAGTACTTC. The encoded protein is CSVEGTGVYEQYF.

This clone occurred a few times. The CDR3, as DNA: TGTGCCAGCAGCGCGGACACAGATACGCAGTATTTT. Its translation: CASSADTDTQYF. The rearrangement links TRBV9 to TRBJ2-3; D remains ambiguous. This CDR3 comprises 12 residues. The germline gives CDR1 SGDLS, CDR2 YYNGEE. The V and J ends lost 3 bases and 2 bases respectively, with 4 bases between them. Filled out from reference TRBV9 and TRBJ2-3, the complete variable domain reads DSGVTQTPKHLITATGQRVTLRCSPRSGDLSVYWYQQSLDQGLQFLIQYYNGEERAKGNILERFSAQQFPDLHSELNLSSLELGDSALYFCASSADTDTQYFGPGTRLTVL.

The V call is TRBV7-8, the J call TRBJ1-5, with D perhaps TRBD1 (6 bases). This CDR3 comprises 15 residues. With 5 bases removed from V and 3 bases from J, the gap between germline ends came to 14 bases. From germline, CDR1 is SGHVS and CDR2 FQNEAQ. The CDR3 sequence: CASSLQGNHNQPQHF. DNA for the CDR3: TGTGCCAGCAGCCTACAGGGCAACCACAATCAGCCCCAGCATTTT. Full variable domain (missing parts from reference TRBV7-8 and TRBJ1-5): GAGVSQSPRYKVAKRGQDVALRCDPISGHVSLFWYQQALGQGPEFLTYFQNEAQLDKSGLPSDRFFAERPEGSVSTLKIQRTQQEDSAVYLCASSLQGNHNQPQHFGDGTRLSIL.